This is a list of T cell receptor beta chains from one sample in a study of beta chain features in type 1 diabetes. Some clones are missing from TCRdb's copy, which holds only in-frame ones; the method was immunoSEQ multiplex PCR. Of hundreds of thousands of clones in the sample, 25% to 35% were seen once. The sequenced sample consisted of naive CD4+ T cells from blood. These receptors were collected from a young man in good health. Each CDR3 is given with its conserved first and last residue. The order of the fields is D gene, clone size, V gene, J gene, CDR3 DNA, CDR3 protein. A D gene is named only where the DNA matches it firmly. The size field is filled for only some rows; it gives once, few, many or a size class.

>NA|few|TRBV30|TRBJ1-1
TGTGCCTGGAGTCAGATAGACACTGAAGCTTTCTTT
CAWSQIDTEAFF
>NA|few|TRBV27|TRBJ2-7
TGTGCCAGCAGAAGGGCTGCTACCTACGAGCAGTACTTC
CASRRAATYEQYF
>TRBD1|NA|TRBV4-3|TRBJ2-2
TGCGCCAGCAGCCGAGACCCAGGGGGCCCCGGGGAGCTGTTTTTT
CASSRDPGGPGELFF
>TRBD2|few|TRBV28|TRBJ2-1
TGTGCCAGCAGGACGCTAGCGGGAGCACGCTCCTACAATGAGCAGTTCTTC
CASRTLAGARSYNEQFF
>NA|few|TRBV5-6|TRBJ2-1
TGTGCCAGCAGCTTTTTTACAGACGGGTACAATCCTGAGCAGTTCTTC
CASSFFTDGYNPEQFF
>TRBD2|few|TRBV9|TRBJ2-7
TGTGCCAGCAGCGGACCTACTGGTGGCGGGGGCTCCTACGAGCAGTACTTC
CASSGPTGGGGSYEQYF
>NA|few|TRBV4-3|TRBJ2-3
TGCGCCAGCAGCCAAGAATTACGATCGGATACGCAGTATTTT
CASSQELRSDTQYF
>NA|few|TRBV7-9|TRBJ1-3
TGTGCCAGCAGCTTAGAGTATGGCCGGAACACCATATATTTT
CASSLEYGRNTIYF
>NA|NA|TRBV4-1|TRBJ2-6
TGCGCCAGCAGCCATGTACTAGGACTTGGGGCCAACGTCCTGACTTTC
CASSHVLGLGANVLTF
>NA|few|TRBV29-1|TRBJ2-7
TGCAGCGTTGCCGGGGCGTACGAGCAGTACTTC
CSVAGAYEQYF
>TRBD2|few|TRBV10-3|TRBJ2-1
TGTGCCATCAGTGCAGTAGCGGGAGTGAATGAGCAGTTCTTC
CAISAVAGVNEQFF
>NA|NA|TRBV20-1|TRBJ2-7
TGCAGGGCTGCTAGCCGGGAAGTACAGTACTTC
CRAASREVQYF
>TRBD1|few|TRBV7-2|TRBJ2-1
TGTGCCAGCAGCCCTGGAGACAGGGCGTCCTACAATGAGCAGTTCTTC
CASSPGDRASYNEQFF
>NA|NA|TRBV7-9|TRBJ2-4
TGTGCCAGCAGCCCCTCCGACAGGACGCTAGCCAAAAACATTCAGTACTTC
CASSPSDRTLAKNIQYF
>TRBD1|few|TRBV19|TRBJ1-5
TGTGCCAGTAGTACCGACAGGGGCAATCAGCCCCAGCATTTT
CASSTDRGNQPQHF
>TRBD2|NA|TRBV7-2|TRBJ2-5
TGTGCCAGCAGCCCAACTAGCGGCCACCTAGAGACCCAGTACTTC
CASSPTSGHLETQYF
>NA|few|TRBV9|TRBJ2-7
TGTGCCAGCAGCGTAGCGGCGGGCCCCTACGAGCAGTACTTC
CASSVAAGPYEQYF
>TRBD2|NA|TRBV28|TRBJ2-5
TGTGCCAGCAGAGCGGGACTAGCGGGAGGGCCCGGGGAGACCCAGTACTTC
CASRAGLAGGPGETQYF
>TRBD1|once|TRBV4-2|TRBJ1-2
TGTGCCAGCAGCCCCTTAGACAGGGAGGTAAATGGCTACACCTTC
CASSPLDREVNGYTF
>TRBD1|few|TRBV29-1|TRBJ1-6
TGCAGCGTCTTGACAGGGTTCGATTCACCCCTCCACTTT
CSVLTGFDSPLHF
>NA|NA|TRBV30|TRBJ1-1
TGTGCCTGGAGGACGGTCAAAATGAACACTGAAGCTTTCTTT
CAWRTVKMNTEAFF
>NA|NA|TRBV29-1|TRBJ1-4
TGCAGCGCCGCGACAGTCCTCAATGAAAAACTGTTTTTT
CSAATVLNEKLFF
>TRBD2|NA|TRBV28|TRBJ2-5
TGTGCCAGCAGTCTGGGACTAGCGGAGAACCAAGAGACCCAGTACTTC
CASSLGLAENQETQYF
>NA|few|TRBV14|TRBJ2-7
TGTGCCAGCAGCCAAGGGATCTCCTACGAGCAGTACTTC
CASSQGISYEQYF
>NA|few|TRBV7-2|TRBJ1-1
TGTGCCAGCAGCTTACTACGAGGGGAAGCTTTCTTT
CASSLLRGEAFF
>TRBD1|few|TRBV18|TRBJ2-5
TGTGCCAGCTCGGCTGGACAGGGCCAAGAGACCCAGTACTTC
CASSAGQGQETQYF
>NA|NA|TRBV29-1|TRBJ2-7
TGCAGCGTTGCTCCTAGCAACTCCTACGAGCAGTACTTC
CSVAPSNSYEQYF
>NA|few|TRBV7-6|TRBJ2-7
TGTGCCAGCAGCTTAAGTGGTAACGAGCAGTACTTC
CASSLSGNEQYF
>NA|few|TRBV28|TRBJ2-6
TGTGCCACCAAATATCCGGGGACACCGAGCTCTGGGGCCAACGTCCTGACTTTC
CATKYPGTPSSGANVLTF
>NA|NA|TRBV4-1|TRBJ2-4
TGCGCCAGCAGCAAGACGGGGAATATTCAGTACTTC
CASSKTGNIQYF
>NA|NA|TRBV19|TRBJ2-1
TGTGCCAGTAGTACCGGGACCACGCCGTTCTTC
CASSTGTTPFF